A selection of T cell receptor beta chains follows, all from one sample in a study of T cell changes during pregnancy in multiple sclerosis. TCRdb's table, derived via immunoSEQ multiplex PCR, lists solely in-frame clones and lacks some. The sample holds about 80,000 clones, roughly 94% seen once. This specimen was peripheral blood, taken in the second trimester of pregnancy. All receptors come from a female donor in good health, enrolled as a control in a pregnancy study. Each CDR3 is given with its conserved first and last residue. A D gene is named only where the DNA matches it firmly. Rows give clone size only sometimes, using once, few, many, or a class for an expanded clone.

length: 13; V: TRBV5-1; size: .; J: TRBJ1-4; D: .; CDR3: CASSRDPNEKLFF; DNA: TGCGCCAGTTCCAGGGATCCTAATGAAAAACTGTTTTTT
length: 17; V: TRBV4-1; size: .; J: TRBJ2-7; D: .; CDR3: CASSQDPGLGTSYEQYF; DNA: TGCGCCAGCAGCCAAGATCCGGGGCTCGGGACAAGCTACGAGCAGTACTTC
length: 13; V: TRBV11-2; size: .; J: TRBJ2-3; D: .; CDR3: CASSLGSVDTQYF; DNA: TGTGCCAGCAGCTTAGGGAGTGTAGATACGCAGTATTTT
length: 19; V: TRBV4-1; size: .; J: TRBJ2-1; D: TRBD1; CDR3: CASSQATGGGSRGDNEQFF; DNA: TGCGCCAGCAGCCAAGCAACAGGGGGCGGGAGTCGTGGGGACAATGAGCAGTTCTTC
length: 14; V: TRBV11-2; size: .; J: TRBJ2-7; D: .; CDR3: CASSLGRGSIEQYF; DNA: TGTGCCAGCAGCTTGGGTCGGGGGTCGATCGAGCAGTACTTC
length: 14; V: TRBV28; size: .; J: TRBJ1-4; D: TRBD1; CDR3: CASRGQGNSEKLFF; DNA: TGTGCCAGCAGAGGACAGGGGAATAGTGAAAAACTGTTTTTT
length: 14; V: TRBV7-2; size: .; J: TRBJ2-7; D: TRBD1; CDR3: CASSFRQGRSEQYF; DNA: TGTGCCAGCAGCTTCCGACAGGGAAGGAGCGAGCAGTACTTC
length: 13; V: TRBV10-3; size: .; J: TRBJ2-7; D: TRBD1; CDR3: CATDRQGSNEQYF; DNA: TGTGCCACCGATCGACAGGGTTCCAACGAGCAGTACTTC
length: 13; V: TRBV5-4; size: .; J: TRBJ1-2; D: .; CDR3: CASSLGQDYGYTF; DNA: TGTGCCAGCAGCTTGGGACAGGACTATGGCTACACCTTC
length: 15; V: TRBV28; size: .; J: TRBJ1-5; D: .; CDR3: CASSSTGNGNQPQHF; DNA: TGTGCCAGCAGCTCCACAGGGAACGGCAATCAGCCCCAGCATTTT
length: 15; V: TRBV7-9; size: .; J: TRBJ2-5; D: .; CDR3: CASSLNGMGQETQYF; DNA: TGTGCCAGCAGCTTAAACGGGATGGGCCAAGAGACCCAGTACTTC
length: 14; V: TRBV27; size: .; J: TRBJ2-2; D: .; CDR3: CASSIAVNTGELFF; DNA: TGTGCCAGCAGTATTGCGGTGAACACCGGGGAGCTGTTTTTT
length: 15; V: TRBV19; size: .; J: TRBJ2-7; D: .; CDR3: CASSTLLDSSYEQYF; DNA: TGTGCCAGTAGTACTCTTCTGGACAGCTCCTACGAGCAGTACTTC
length: 15; V: TRBV25-1; size: .; J: TRBJ2-3; D: TRBD1; CDR3: CASSLPGGKGDTQYF; DNA: TGTGCCAGCAGTCTCCCAGGGGGCAAAGGAGATACGCAGTATTTT
length: 14; V: TRBV6-6; size: once; J: TRBJ1-6; D: TRBD1; CDR3: CASSLGQVGSPLHF; DNA: TGTGCCAGCAGCTTGGGACAGGTCGGTTCACCCCTCCACTTT
length: 16; V: TRBV7-9; size: .; J: TRBJ1-3; D: .; CDR3: CASSLDRLISGNTIYF; DNA: TGTGCCAGCAGCTTAGACAGGTTGATCTCTGGAAACACCATATATTTT
length: 17; V: TRBV9; size: .; J: TRBJ2-1; D: TRBD2; CDR3: CASSGGTTSGRYNEQFF; DNA: TGTGCCAGCAGCGGGGGGACGACTAGCGGTAGATACAATGAGCAGTTCTTC
length: 14; V: TRBV28; size: few; J: TRBJ1-1; D: .; CDR3: CASRNYRPNTEAFF; DNA: TGTGCCAGCAGAAACTACCGACCGAACACTGAAGCTTTCTTT
length: 15; V: TRBV2; size: .; J: TRBJ1-2; D: TRBD1; CDR3: CASSVGGTGPYGYTF; DNA: TGTGCCAGCAGTGTAGGGGGGACAGGGCCTTATGGCTACACCTTC
length: 17; V: TRBV28; size: once; J: TRBJ2-7; D: TRBD2; CDR3: CASSLRSPGTRTYEQYF; DNA: TGTGCCAGCAGTTTACGTTCCCCCGGGACTAGGACCTACGAGCAGTACTTC
length: 16; V: TRBV5-1; size: .; J: TRBJ2-1; D: .; CDR3: CASNPSGTSSYNEQFF; DNA: TGCGCCAGCAACCCCTCAGGGACAAGCTCCTACAATGAGCAGTTCTTC
length: 16; V: TRBV5-5; size: .; J: TRBJ2-2; D: .; CDR3: CASSLGQGPYTGELFF; DNA: TGTGCCAGCAGCTTGGGCCAGGGCCCCTACACCGGGGAGCTGTTTTTT
length: 15; V: TRBV6-5; size: .; J: TRBJ1-5; D: .; CDR3: CASSYRAGDNQPQHF; DNA: TGTGCCAGCAGTTACAGGGCAGGGGACAATCAGCCCCAGCATTTT
length: 17; V: TRBV5-1; size: once; J: TRBJ2-6; D: .; CDR3: CASRQRPLGSGANVLTF; DNA: TGCGCCAGCAGGCAGCGGCCCCTGGGCTCTGGGGCCAACGTCCTGACTTTC
length: 15; V: TRBV2; size: .; J: TRBJ2-1; D: TRBD2; CDR3: CASSEGGRVGNEQFF; DNA: TGTGCCAGCAGCGAAGGCGGGAGGGTCGGGAATGAGCAGTTCTTC
length: 13; V: TRBV5-4; size: .; J: TRBJ1-4; D: .; CDR3: CASSLAGNEKLFF; DNA: TGTGCCAGCAGCTTGGCGGGGAATGAAAAACTGTTTTTT
length: 12; V: TRBV5-1; size: .; J: TRBJ2-1; D: .; CDR3: CASSSQGGEQFF; DNA: TGCGCCAGCAGCTCCCAAGGAGGTGAGCAGTTCTTC
length: 13; V: TRBV19; size: few; J: TRBJ1-5; D: .; CDR3: CASSSGVNQPQHF; DNA: TGTGCCAGTAGTAGTGGAGTTAATCAGCCCCAGCATTTT
length: 18; V: TRBV28; size: once; J: TRBJ2-7; D: TRBD2; CDR3: CASSFMPLAGVSSYEQYF; DNA: TGTGCCAGCAGTTTCATGCCGCTAGCGGGAGTATCTTCCTACGAGCAGTACTTC
length: 16; V: TRBV18; size: .; J: TRBJ2-1; D: TRBD2; CDR3: CASSPVAGVSYNEQFF; DNA: TGTGCCAGCTCACCCGTAGCGGGAGTGTCCTACAATGAGCAGTTCTTC
length: 14; V: TRBV27; size: .; J: TRBJ2-2; D: TRBD2; CDR3: CASSLGTSTGELFF; DNA: TGTGCCAGCAGTTTGGGGACTAGCACCGGGGAGCTGTTTTTT
length: 13; V: TRBV6-5; size: .; J: TRBJ1-1; D: .; CDR3: CASSEGVNTEAFF; DNA: TGTGCCAGCAGTGAGGGGGTGAACACTGAAGCTTTCTTT
length: 13; V: TRBV6-5; size: .; J: TRBJ2-1; D: .; CDR3: CASSGTTGNEQFF; DNA: TGTGCCAGCAGTGGTACGACGGGGAATGAGCAGTTCTTC
length: 14; V: TRBV4-2; size: .; J: TRBJ2-2; D: TRBD2; CDR3: CASSPGTSAGELFF; DNA: TGTGCCAGCAGCCCCGGGACTAGCGCCGGGGAGCTGTTTTTT
length: 14; V: TRBV5-4; size: .; J: TRBJ1-2; D: .; CDR3: CASTFRGSGYGYTF; DNA: TGTGCCAGCACCTTCAGGGGCTCGGGCTATGGCTACACCTTC
length: 17; V: TRBV7-8; size: .; J: TRBJ2-7; D: .; CDR3: CASSLAEGSPRGYEQYF; DNA: TGTGCCAGCAGCTTAGCGGAGGGGTCTCCGAGGGGCTACGAGCAGTACTTC
length: 13; V: TRBV7-2; size: .; J: TRBJ2-1; D: TRBD1; CDR3: CASTAPGGNEQFF; DNA: TGTGCCAGCACCGCTCCAGGGGGCAATGAGCAGTTCTTC
length: 14; V: TRBV29-1; size: .; J: TRBJ1-3; D: .; CDR3: CSVGGGNSGNTIYF; DNA: TGCAGCGTTGGGGGCGGCAACTCTGGAAACACCATATATTTT
length: 17; V: TRBV7-9; size: .; J: TRBJ2-1; D: TRBD1; CDR3: CASSYARGTGVGGEQFF; DNA: TGTGCCAGCAGCTACGCTCGAGGGACAGGGGTAGGGGGTGAGCAGTTCTTC
length: 16; V: TRBV6-5; size: .; J: TRBJ1-2; D: .; CDR3: CASSSHGGGNIDGYTF; DNA: TGTGCCAGCAGTTCCCACGGCGGGGGGAATATAGATGGCTACACCTTC
length: 15; V: TRBV10-2; size: .; J: TRBJ2-2; D: TRBD2; CDR3: CASSITSGNTGELFF; DNA: TGCGCCAGCAGTATTACTAGCGGGAACACCGGGGAGCTGTTTTTT
length: 15; V: TRBV5-1; size: .; J: TRBJ2-1; D: TRBD2; CDR3: CASSRTGTRGNEQFF; DNA: TGCGCCAGCAGCAGAACCGGGACTAGGGGCAATGAGCAGTTCTTC
length: 14; V: TRBV13; size: .; J: TRBJ1-1; D: .; CDR3: CASSGSGLYTEAFF; DNA: TGTGCCAGCAGCGGCTCGGGACTGTACACTGAAGCTTTCTTT
length: 13; V: TRBV6-5; size: once; J: TRBJ2-3; D: .; CDR3: CASSPSVEDTQYF; DNA: TGTGCCAGCAGTCCTAGTGTGGAGGATACGCAGTATTTT
length: 16; V: TRBV6-5; size: .; J: TRBJ2-7; D: .; CDR3: CASSYTGLASNYEQYF; DNA: TGTGCCAGCAGTTACACGGGTCTAGCAAGTAATTACGAGCAGTACTTC
length: 16; V: TRBV5-8; size: .; J: TRBJ2-5; D: TRBD2; CDR3: CASSPGLAGGQETQYF; DNA: TGTGCCAGCAGCCCGGGACTAGCGGGGGGCCAAGAGACCCAGTACTTC
length: 13; V: TRBV30; size: .; J: TRBJ2-5; D: TRBD1; CDR3: CAWSDGTGKTQYF; DNA: TGTGCCTGGAGCGACGGGACAGGGAAAACCCAGTACTTC
length: 12; V: TRBV28; size: .; J: TRBJ1-2; D: .; CDR3: CASSPQGYGYTF; DNA: TGTGCCAGCAGTCCACAGGGCTATGGCTACACCTTC
length: 13; V: TRBV5-1; size: .; J: TRBJ2-1; D: .; CDR3: CASSLFGLDEQFF; DNA: TGCGCCAGCAGCTTGTTCGGTCTGGATGAGCAGTTCTTC
length: 15; V: TRBV19; size: .; J: TRBJ1-5; D: .; CDR3: CASSRQASRNQPQHF; DNA: TGTGCCAGTAGTCGACAGGCGTCTAGGAATCAGCCCCAGCATTTT
length: 17; V: TRBV2; size: .; J: TRBJ2-1; D: .; CDR3: CASSVPITIDRGRWQFF; DNA: TGTGCCAGCAGTGTCCCCATAACTATAGATAGAGGGCGGTGGCAGTTCTTC
length: 15; V: TRBV25-1; size: .; J: TRBJ2-7; D: TRBD1; CDR3: CASLGAGQGSYEQYF; DNA: TGTGCCAGCTTAGGAGCAGGACAGGGCTCCTACGAGCAGTACTTC
length: 15; V: TRBV6-6; size: .; J: TRBJ2-2; D: TRBD1; CDR3: CASAGQGVYTGELFF; DNA: TGTGCCAGCGCGGGACAGGGGGTTTACACCGGGGAGCTGTTTTTT
length: 13; V: TRBV7-7; size: .; J: TRBJ2-5; D: TRBD2; CDR3: CASSPGLEETQYF; DNA: TGTGCTAGCAGCCCCGGACTAGAAGAGACCCAGTACTTC
length: 15; V: TRBV6-1; size: .; J: TRBJ2-1; D: TRBD2; CDR3: CASSAGGRGDNEQFF; DNA: TGTGCCAGCAGCGCGGGAGGTCGTGGAGACAATGAGCAGTTCTTC
length: 16; V: TRBV7-8; size: .; J: TRBJ2-1; D: TRBD1; CDR3: CASSSYDRGLYNEQFF; DNA: TGTGCCAGCAGCTCTTATGACAGGGGGCTCTACAATGAGCAGTTCTTC
length: 15; V: TRBV19; size: .; J: TRBJ1-2; D: TRBD1; CDR3: CASSIGVGQANGYTF; DNA: TGTGCCAGTAGTATAGGGGTTGGACAGGCGAATGGCTACACCTTC